This T cell receptor (beta chain) emerged from a study of blood T cell repertoires in COVID-19. Study context: For recovered donors of Cohort 3, there were two negative PCRs, clearance, or symptom resolution. Acute and convalescent COVID-19 samples came from the United States, Italy and Spain. PBMCs, B-cell-depleted T cells, or T cells provided the cDNA or gDNA that made up the material.

Libraries were prepared by immunoSEQ multiplex PCR; TCRdb keeps only in-frame clonotypes and omits some of them. The data show approximately 140,000 clones, with approximately 87% seen just once and under 4.5% held by the top ten. Trimming took off 6 bases at V and 0 bases at J, with 18 bases between the two ends. Germline V gene data show CDR1 as LNHDA and CDR2 as SQIVND (reference sequence). The CDR3 has 16 amino acids. Ages ranged from roughly 18 to 95 years, with residence in 20 to 30 US areas. The chain links TRBV19 to TRBJ2-7; TRBD2 is a possible D gene (6 bases). The TCR sequence derives from a man between 50 and 59 years old in a cohort exposed to, infected with or recovered from COVID-19 (not recorded which). Sequencing input: PBMCs or T cells enriched from blood (not recorded which). In DNA, the CDR3 is TGTGCCAGTAGCGAAATAGCGGACCCGATCTCCTACGAGCAGTACTTC. Amino acids: CASSEIADPISYEQYF.